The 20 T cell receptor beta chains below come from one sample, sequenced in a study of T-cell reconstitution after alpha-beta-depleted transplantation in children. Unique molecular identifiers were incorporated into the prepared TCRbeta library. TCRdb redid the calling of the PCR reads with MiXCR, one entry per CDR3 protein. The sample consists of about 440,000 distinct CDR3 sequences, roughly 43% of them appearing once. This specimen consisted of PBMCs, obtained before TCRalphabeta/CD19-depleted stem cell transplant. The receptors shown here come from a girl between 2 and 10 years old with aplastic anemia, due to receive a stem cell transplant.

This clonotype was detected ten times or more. CDR3 in amino acids: CASSLEGDVQGEEDEKLFF. CDR3 nucleotide sequence: TGCGCCAGCAGCTTGGAGGGCGATGTGCAGGGAGAAGAAGATGAAAAACTGTTTTTT. The genes are TRBV5-1 and TRBJ1-4, with D tentatively TRBD1 (5 bases). Deletions cut 0 bases from V and 6 bases from J, with 24 bases between. The germline V gene encodes CDR1 SGHRS and CDR2 YFSETQ. The CDR3 loop spans 19 amino acids.

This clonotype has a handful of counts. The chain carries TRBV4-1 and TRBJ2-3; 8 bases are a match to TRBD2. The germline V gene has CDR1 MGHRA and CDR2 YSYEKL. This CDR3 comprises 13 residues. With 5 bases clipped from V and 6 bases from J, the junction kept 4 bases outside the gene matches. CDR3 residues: CASSYSGMDTQYF. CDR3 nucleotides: TGCGCCAGCAGCTATAGCGGGATGGATACGCAGTATTTT.

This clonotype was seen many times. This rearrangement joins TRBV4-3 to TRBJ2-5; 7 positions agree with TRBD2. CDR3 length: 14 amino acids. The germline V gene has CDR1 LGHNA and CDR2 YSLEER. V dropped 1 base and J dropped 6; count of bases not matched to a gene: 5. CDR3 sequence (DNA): TGCGCCAGCAGCCAAGTCCCCGGGGGGAAGACCCAGTACTTC. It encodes CASSQVPGGKTQYF.

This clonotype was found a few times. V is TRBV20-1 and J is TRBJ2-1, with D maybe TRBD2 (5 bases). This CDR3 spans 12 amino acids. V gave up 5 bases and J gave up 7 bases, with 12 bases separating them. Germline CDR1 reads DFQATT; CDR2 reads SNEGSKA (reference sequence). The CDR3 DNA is TGCAGTGCTCCGGACTTGGGTAATGAGCAGTTCTTC. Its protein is CSAPDLGNEQFF.

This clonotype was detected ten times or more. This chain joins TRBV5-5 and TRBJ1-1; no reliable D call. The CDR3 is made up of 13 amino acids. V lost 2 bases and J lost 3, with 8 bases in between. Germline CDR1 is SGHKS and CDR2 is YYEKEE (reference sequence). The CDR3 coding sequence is TGTGCCAGCAGCTTAATCGGGGACACTGAAGCTTTCTTT. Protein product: CASSLIGDTEAFF.

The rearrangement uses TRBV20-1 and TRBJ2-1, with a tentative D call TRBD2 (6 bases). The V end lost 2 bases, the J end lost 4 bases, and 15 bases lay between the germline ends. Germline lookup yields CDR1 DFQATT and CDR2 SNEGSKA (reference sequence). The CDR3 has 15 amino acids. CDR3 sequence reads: CSARYGSITYNEQFF. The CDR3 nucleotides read TGCAGTGCTAGATACGGGAGTATTACTTACAATGAGCAGTTCTTC.

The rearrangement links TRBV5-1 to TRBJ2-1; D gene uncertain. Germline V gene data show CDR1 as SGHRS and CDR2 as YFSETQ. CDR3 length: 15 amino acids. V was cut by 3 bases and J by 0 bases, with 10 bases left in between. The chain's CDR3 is CASSSLLSSYNEQFF. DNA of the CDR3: TGCGCCAGCAGCTCACTGTTGAGCTCCTACAATGAGCAGTTCTTC. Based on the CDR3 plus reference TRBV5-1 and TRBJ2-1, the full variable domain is KAGVTQTPRYLIKTRGQQVTLSCSPISGHRSVSWYQQTPGQGLQFLFEYFSETQRNKGNFPGRFSGRQFSNSRSEMNVSTLELGDSALYLCASSSLLSSYNEQFFGPGTRLTVL.

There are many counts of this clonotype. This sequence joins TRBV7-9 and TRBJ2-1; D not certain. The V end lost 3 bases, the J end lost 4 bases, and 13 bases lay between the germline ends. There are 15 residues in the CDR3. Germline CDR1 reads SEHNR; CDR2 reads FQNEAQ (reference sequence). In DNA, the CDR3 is TGTGCCAGCAGCTTTCGTCACGGCGGTTACAATGAGCAGTTCTTC. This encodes CASSFRHGGYNEQFF.

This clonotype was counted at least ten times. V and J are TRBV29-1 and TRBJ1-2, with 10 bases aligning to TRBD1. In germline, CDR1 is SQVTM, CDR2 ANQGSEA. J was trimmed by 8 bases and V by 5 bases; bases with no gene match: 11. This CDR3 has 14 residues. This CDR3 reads CSVHQGQGNEGYTF. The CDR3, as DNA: TGCAGCGTTCACCAGGGACAGGGGAACGAGGGCTACACCTTC.

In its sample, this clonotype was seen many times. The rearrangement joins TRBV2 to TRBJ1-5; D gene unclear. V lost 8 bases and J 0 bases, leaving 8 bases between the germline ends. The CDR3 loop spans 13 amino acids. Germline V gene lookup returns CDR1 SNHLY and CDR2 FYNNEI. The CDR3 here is CASAVYSNQPQHF. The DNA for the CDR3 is TGTGCCAGCGCAGTCTATAGCAATCAGCCCCAGCATTTT.

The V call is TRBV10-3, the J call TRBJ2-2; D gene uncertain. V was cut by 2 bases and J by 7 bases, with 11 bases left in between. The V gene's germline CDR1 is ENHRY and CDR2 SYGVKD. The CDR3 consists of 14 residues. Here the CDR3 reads CAISEAPVGGELFF. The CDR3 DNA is TGTGCCATCAGTGAGGCACCAGTCGGCGGGGAGCTGTTTTTT.

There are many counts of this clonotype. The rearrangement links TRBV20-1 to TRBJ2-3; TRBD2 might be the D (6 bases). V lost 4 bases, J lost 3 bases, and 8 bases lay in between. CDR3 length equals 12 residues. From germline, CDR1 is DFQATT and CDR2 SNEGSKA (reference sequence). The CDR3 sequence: CSATEGTDTQYF. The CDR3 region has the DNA TGCAGTGCTACGGAGGGGACAGATACGCAGTATTTT.

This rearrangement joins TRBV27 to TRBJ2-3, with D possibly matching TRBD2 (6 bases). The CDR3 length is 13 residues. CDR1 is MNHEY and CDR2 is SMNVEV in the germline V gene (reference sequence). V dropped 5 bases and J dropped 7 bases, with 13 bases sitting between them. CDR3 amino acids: CASSARRGNTQYF. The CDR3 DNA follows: TGTGCCAGCAGTGCGCGACGGGGGAATACGCAGTATTTT.

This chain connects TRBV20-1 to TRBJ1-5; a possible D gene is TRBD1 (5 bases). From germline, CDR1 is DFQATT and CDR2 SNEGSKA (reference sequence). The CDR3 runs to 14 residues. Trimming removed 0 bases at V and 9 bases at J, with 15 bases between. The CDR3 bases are TGCAGTGCTAGAGATGGGCAGGGAGGTCTGCCCCAGCATTTT. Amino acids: CSARDGQGGLPQHF.

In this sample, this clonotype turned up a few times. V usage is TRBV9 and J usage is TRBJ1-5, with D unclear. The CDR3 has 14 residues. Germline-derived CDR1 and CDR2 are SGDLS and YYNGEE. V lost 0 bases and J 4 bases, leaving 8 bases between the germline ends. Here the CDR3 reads CASSVDDWNQPQHF. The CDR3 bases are TGTGCCAGCAGCGTAGACGACTGGAATCAGCCCCAGCATTTT.

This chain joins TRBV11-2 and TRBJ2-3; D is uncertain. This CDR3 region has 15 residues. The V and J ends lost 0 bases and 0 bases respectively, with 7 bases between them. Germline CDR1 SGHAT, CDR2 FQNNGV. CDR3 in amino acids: CASSLEDPSTDTQYF. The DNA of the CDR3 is TGTGCCAGCAGCTTAGAAGATCCTAGCACAGATACGCAGTATTTT.

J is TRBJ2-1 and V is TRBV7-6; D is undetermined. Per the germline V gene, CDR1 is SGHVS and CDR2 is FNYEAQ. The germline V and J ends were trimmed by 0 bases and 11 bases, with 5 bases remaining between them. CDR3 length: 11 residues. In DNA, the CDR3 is TGTGCCAGCAGCTTAGCCCAGAAGCAGTTCTTC. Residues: CASSLAQKQFF. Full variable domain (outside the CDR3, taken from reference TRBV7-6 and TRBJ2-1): GAGVSQSPRYKVTKRGQDVALRCDPISGHVSLYWYRQALGQGPEFLTYFNYEAQQDKSGLPNDRFSAERPEGSISTLTIQRTEQRDSAMYRCASSLAQKQFFGPGTRLTVL.

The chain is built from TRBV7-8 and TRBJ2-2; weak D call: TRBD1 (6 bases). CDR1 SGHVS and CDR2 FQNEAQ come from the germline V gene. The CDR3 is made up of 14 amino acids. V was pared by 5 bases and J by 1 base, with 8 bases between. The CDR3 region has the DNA TGTGCCAGCAGCCAGACAGGGAACACCGGGGAGCTGTTTTTT. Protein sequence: CASSQTGNTGELFF.

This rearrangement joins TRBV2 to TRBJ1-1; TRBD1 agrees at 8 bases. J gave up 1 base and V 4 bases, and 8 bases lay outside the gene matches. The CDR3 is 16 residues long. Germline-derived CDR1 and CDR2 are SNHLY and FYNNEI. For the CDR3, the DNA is TGTGCCAGCAGTGGGCAGTCAGGGGGCCGGAACACTGAAGCTTTCTTT. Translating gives CASSGQSGGRNTEAFF.

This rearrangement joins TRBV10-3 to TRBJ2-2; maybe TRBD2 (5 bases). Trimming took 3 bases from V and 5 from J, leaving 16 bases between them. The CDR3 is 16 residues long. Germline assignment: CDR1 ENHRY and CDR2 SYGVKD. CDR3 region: CAISESAGHITGELFF. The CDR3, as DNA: TGTGCCATCAGTGAAAGCGCGGGTCATATTACCGGGGAGCTGTTTTTT.